This T cell receptor beta chain was identified in a study of blood T cell repertoires in COVID-19 (dated by TCRdb to the early 2020s). In the study overall: Collaborator samples came from the United States, Italy and Spain and covered acute and convalescent phases of COVID-19. The prospective study material was composed of cDNA or gDNA derived from T cells, B-cell-depleted T cells, or PBMCs. Deeply sampled blood TCRbeta repertoires from subjects exposed to, actively infected with, or recovered from COVID-19 were included in the dataset. A freely available public database, intended as a resource for researchers studying the immune response to SARS-CoV-2, is where the repertoires were released. The samples were drawn from the first 160 participants of the ongoing ImmuneRACE study and from some 1,300 subjects provided by 6 global collaborators. A de-identified subject ID, COVID-19 status, age in years and sex were almost always included in the sample metadata. Where available, HLA class I and class II types were taken from metadata supplied by the sample provider and were not determined by assay-based typing. Results the study describes overall, beyond this receptor: Clinical and demographic metadata were provided uncurated, with the amount varying by source and participant.

Note on this clone: Its binding antigen is unknown. Base-call qualities are not available, and no considerably larger clone is one nucleotide away.

Participants in the prospective study were enrolled through a virtual design, were aged about 18 to 100 years, and lived in approximately 24 United States geographic areas. Cohort assignment in the prospective study relied on participant-reported clinical history from a screening survey and a study questionnaire. ImmuneRACE Cohort 3 recovered participants were defined by two consecutive negative NP/OP PCR tests, healthcare professional clearance, or symptom resolution. Mobile phlebotomists in the prospective study collected whole blood, serum and a nasopharyngeal or oropharyngeal swab from every participant. Additional blood draws and questionnaires over a roughly two-month period could optionally be provided by prospective study participants. Before DNA extraction, prospective study blood samples were shipped either frozen or at room temperature. The immunoSEQ Assay, a bias-controlled multiplex PCR, was used to amplify TCRbeta CDR3 regions from genomic DNA. The authors' pipeline ran thus. The number of nucleated cells in each sample was estimated by amplification of reference gene primers within the assay. Sequence reads were collapsed and filtered to measure the absolute abundance of every unique TCRbeta CDR3 rearrangement. Productive Simpson clonality was computed per sample as the square root of Simpson's diversity index over productive rearrangements. In TCRdb, the immuneACCESS table is reduced to in-frame sequences with V and J assigned. These tables do not hold every clone; where another copy was compared, an unresolved V gene accounts for under half, and the others remain unexplained. V and J calls and clone size are given by that table; D and trimming were obtained from the DNA. This sample lists fewer than 450,000 clones; over 75% were detected once. Clones ranked in the top ten supply roughly 1% of the sample.

From a lookup of the germline V gene (reference sequence), CDR1 and CDR2 are MNHEY and SMNVEV. The cysteine opens and the phenylalanine closes a CDR3 of 12 amino acids. Only the CDR3 part of the read is kept: 36 bases, read in frame from the first base. V is shortened by 5 bases, J by 0 bases, and the region joining them spans 4 bases. The sample taken for sequencing was PBMCs or T cells enriched from blood (not recorded which). The chain joins TRBV27 to TRBJ1-2, with no confident D gene call. The sequence was collected from a woman in her twenties or thirties who had recovered from COVID-19. The CDR3 region: CASSPTNYGYTF. DNA sequence: TGTGCCAGCAGTCCCACTAACTATGGCTACACCTTC.